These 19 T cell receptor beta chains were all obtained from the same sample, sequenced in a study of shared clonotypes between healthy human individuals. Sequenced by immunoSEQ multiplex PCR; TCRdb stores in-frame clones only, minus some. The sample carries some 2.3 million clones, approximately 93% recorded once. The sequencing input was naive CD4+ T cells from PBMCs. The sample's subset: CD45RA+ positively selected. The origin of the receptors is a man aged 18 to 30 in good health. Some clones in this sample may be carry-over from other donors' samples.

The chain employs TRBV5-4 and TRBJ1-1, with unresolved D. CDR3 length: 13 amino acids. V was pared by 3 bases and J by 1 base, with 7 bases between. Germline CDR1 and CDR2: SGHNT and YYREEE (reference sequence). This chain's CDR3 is CASSSWGNTEAFF. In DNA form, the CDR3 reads TGTGCCAGCAGCTCGTGGGGGAACACTGAAGCTTTCTTT.

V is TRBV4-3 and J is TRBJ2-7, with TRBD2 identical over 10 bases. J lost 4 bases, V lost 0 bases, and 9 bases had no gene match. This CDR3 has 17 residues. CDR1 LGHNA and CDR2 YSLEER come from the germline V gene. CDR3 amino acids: CASSQDFLSGRGYEQYF. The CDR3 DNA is TGCGCCAGCAGCCAAGACTTTCTCAGCGGGAGGGGATACGAGCAGTACTTC.

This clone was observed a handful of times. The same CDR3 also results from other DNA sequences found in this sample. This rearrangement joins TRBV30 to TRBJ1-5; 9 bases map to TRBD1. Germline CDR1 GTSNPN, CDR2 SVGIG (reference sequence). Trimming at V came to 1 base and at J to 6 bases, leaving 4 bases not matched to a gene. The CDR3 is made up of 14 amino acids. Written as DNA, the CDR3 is TGTGCCTGGAGTGAAGGGACAGGGAGTCAGCCCCAGCATTTT. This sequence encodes CAWSEGTGSQPQHF.

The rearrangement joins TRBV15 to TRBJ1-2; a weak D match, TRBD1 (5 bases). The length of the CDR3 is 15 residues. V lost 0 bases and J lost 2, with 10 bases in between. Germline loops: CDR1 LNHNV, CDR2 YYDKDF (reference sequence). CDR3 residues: CATSREGVLNYGYTF. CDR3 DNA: TGTGCCACCAGCAGAGAGGGGGTGCTAAACTATGGCTACACCTTC. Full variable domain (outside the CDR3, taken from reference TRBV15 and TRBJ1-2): DAMVIQNPRYQVTQFGKPVTLSCSQTLNHNVMYWYQQKSSQAPKLLFHYYDKDFNNEADTPDNFQSRRPNTSFCFLDIRSPGLGDTAMYLCATSREGVLNYGYTFGSGTRLTVV.

The DNA for the CDR3 is TGCGCCAGCAGCAGTCAGGGGAGGATGGAAAACATTCAGTACTTC. It is translated as CASSSQGRMENIQYF. The rearrangement joins TRBV5-1 to TRBJ2-4, with D possibly being TRBD1 or TRBD2 (6 bases each). Per the germline V gene, CDR1 is SGHRS and CDR2 is YFSETQ. The CDR3 is 15 amino acids. Trimming took 4 bases from V and 5 from J, leaving 16 bases between them.

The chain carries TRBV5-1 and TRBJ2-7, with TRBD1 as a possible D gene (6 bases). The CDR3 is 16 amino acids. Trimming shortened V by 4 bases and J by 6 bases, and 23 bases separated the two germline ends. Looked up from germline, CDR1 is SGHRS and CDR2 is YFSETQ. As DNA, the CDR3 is TGCGCCAGCAGCCCTATGGGGGCCGGTCTGTCTCTCGAGCAGTACTTC. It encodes CASSPMGAGLSLEQYF.

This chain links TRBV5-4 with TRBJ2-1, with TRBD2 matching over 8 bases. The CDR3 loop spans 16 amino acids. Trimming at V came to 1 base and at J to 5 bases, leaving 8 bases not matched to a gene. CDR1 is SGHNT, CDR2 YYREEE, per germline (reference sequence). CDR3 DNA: TGTGCCAGCAGCTTGCTTCAGCGGGAGCTAAACAATGAGCAGTTCTTC. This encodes CASSLLQRELNNEQFF.

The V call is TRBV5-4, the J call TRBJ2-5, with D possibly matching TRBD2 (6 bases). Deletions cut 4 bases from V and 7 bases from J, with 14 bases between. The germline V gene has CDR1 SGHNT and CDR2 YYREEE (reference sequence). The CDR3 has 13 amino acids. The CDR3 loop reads CASSPGGVGTQYF. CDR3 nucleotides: TGTGCCAGCAGCCCTGGCGGGGTCGGGACCCAGTACTTC.

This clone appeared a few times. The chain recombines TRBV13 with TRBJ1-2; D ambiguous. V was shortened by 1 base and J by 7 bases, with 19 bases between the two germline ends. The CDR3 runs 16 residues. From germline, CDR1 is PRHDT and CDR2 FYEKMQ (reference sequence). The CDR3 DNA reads TGTGCCAGCAGCTTAGATGCTCCCGTGGTGTTAGGTGGCTACACCTTC. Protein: CASSLDAPVVLGGYTF.

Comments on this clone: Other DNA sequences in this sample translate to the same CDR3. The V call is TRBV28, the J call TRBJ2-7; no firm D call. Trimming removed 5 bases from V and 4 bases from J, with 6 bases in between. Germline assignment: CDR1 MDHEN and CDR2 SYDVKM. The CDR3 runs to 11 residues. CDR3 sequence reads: CASSRRYEQYF. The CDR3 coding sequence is TGTGCCAGCAGTCGACGTTACGAGCAGTACTTC.

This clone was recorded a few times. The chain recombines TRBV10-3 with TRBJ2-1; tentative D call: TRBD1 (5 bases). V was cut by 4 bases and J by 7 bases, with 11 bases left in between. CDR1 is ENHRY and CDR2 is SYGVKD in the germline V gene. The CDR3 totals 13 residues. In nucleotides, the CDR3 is TGTGCCATCAGTGGCAGGGAAGGGAATGAGCAGTTCTTC. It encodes CAISGREGNEQFF.

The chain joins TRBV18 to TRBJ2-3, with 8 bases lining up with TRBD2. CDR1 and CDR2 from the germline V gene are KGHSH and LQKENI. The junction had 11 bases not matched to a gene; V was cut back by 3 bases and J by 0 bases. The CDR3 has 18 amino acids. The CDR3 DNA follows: TGTGCCAGCTCACCCATACTAGCAACTAGCGGTAGCACAGATACGCAGTATTTT. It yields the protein CASSPILATSGSTDTQYF.

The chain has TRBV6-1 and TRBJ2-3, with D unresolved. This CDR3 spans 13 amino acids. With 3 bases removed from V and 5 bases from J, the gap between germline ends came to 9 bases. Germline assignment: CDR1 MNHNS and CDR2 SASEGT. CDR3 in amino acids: CASSDGRLDTQYF. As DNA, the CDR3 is TGTGCCAGCAGTGACGGGCGGCTAGATACGCAGTATTTT.

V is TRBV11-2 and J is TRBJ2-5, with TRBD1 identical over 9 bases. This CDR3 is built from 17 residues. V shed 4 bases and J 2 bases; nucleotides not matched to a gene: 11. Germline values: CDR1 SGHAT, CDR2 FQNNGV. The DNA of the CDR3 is TGTGCCAGCAGCTCGAACGCGGGACAGGGCTGGCAAGAGACCCAGTACTTC. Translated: CASSSNAGQGWQETQYF.

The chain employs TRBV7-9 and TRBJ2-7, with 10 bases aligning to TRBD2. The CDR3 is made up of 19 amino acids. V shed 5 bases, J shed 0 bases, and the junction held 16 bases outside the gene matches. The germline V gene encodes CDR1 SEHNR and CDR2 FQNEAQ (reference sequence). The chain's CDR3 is CASSPPRTSGTVLSYEQYF. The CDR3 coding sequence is TGTGCCAGCAGCCCCCCAAGGACTAGCGGCACGGTCCTCTCCTACGAGCAGTACTTC.

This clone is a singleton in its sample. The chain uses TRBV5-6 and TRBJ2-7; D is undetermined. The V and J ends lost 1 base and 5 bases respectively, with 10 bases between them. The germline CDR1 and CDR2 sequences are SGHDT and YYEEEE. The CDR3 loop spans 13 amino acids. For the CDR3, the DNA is TGTGCCAGCAGCTTGCTCCTGAGAGACGAGCAGTACTTC. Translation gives CASSLLLRDEQYF. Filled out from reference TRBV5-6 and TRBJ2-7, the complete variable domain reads DAGVTQSPTHLIKTRGQQVTLRCSPKSGHDTVSWYQQALGQGPQFIFQYYEEEERQRGNFPDRFSGHQFPNYSSELNVNALLLGDSALYLCASSLLLRDEQYFGPGTRLTVT.

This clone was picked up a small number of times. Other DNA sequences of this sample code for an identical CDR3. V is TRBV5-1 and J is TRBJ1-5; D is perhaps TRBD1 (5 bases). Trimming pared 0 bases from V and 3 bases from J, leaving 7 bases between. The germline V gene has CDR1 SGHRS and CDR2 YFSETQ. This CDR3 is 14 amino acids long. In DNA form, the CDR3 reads TGCGCCAGCAGCTTGGGAGGGGACAATCAGCCCCAGCATTTT. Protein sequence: CASSLGGDNQPQHF.

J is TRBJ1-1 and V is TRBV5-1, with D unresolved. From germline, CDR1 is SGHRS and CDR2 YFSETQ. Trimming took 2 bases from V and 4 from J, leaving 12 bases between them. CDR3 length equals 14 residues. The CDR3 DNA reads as TGCGCCAGCAGCTTACTGGGTACGAGCACTGAAGCTTTCTTT. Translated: CASSLLGTSTEAFF.

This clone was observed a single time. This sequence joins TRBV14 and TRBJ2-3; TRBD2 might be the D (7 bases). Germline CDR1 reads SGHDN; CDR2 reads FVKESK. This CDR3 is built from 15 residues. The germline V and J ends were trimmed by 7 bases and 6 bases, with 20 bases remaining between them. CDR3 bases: TGTGCCAGCACCCCCCTGGGAGGGGGGTCGGATACGCAGTATTTT. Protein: CASTPLGGGSDTQYF.